The 13 T cell receptor beta chains listed next were all sequenced from one sample in a study of T-cell reconstitution after alpha-beta-depleted transplantation in children. A TCRbeta library incorporating unique molecular identifiers was prepared. TCRdb itself ran the PCR reads through MiXCR, one entry per CDR3 protein. The repertoire includes about 980,000 distinct CDR3 sequences, about 29% of them detected once, and around 30% sits in the top ten. The sequenced sample was PBMCs, mostly from graft donor cells, obtained 360 days after TCRalphabeta/CD19-depleted stem cell transplant. These receptors came from a boy in the first two years of life who had a stem cell transplant for SCID, so the T cells may come from the graft donor.

The V call is TRBV7-8, the J call TRBJ2-2; D tentatively fits TRBD1 or TRBD2 (5 bases each). Trimming left V 2 bases short and J 5 bases short, with 12 bases between. Germline-derived CDR1 and CDR2 are SGHVS and FQNEAQ. The CDR3 is 15 amino acids. The CDR3 sequence is CASSLMGVGTGELFF. CDR3 nucleotides: TGTGCCAGCAGCTTAATGGGGGTGGGAACCGGGGAGCTGTTTTTT.

The chain carries TRBV5-1 and TRBJ1-1, with D possibly being TRBD1 (6 bases). This CDR3 is 16 amino acids long. V lost 4 bases, J lost 5 bases, and 21 bases lay in between. Looked up from germline, CDR1 is SGHRS and CDR2 is YFSETQ. CDR3 amino acids: CASSQGPTRPGTEAFF. CDR3 coding DNA: TGCGCCAGCAGCCAGGGGCCAACTCGCCCGGGGACTGAAGCTTTCTTT.

The CDR3 here is CASSQAGLSYNEQFF. The CDR3 DNA reads TGTGCCAGCAGCCAGGCGGGGCTGTCCTACAATGAGCAGTTCTTC. The chain combines TRBV7-2 with TRBJ2-1; D possibly corresponds to TRBD2 (6 bases). Germline CDR1 and CDR2: SGHTA and FQGNSA. The CDR3 runs 15 residues. V lost 5 bases to trimming and J lost 1 base, with 12 bases between them.

This clonotype was found many times. V is TRBV15 and J is TRBJ2-7; 8 nucleotides align to TRBD1. The V gene's germline CDR1 is LNHNV and CDR2 YYDKDF (reference sequence). The CDR3 contains 13 residues. J lost 1 base, V lost 5 bases, and 1 base had no gene match. CDR3 nucleotides: TGTGCCACCAGCCGGGACAGGTCCTACGAGCAGTACTTC. This codes for CATSRDRSYEQYF.

The chain combines TRBV12-3 or TRBV12-4 with TRBJ2-2, with a weak D call TRBD2 (6 bases). The CDR3 loop spans 13 amino acids. V lost 4 bases and J lost 6, with 9 bases in between. CDR3 DNA sequence: TGTGCCAGCAGTTCGACTAGGGCCGGGGAGCTGTTTTTT. Encoded protein: CASSSTRAGELFF.

The rearrangement joins TRBV5-1 to TRBJ1-1; TRBD1 agrees at 8 bases. Trimming removed 4 bases from V and 2 bases from J; junction bases left unmatched: 7. The CDR3 length is 15 residues. Per germline, CDR1 SGHRS and CDR2 YFSETQ. The CDR3 nucleotides read TGCGCCAGCAGCGTGAGGGGGACAGGTAACACTGAAGCTTTCTTT. Its protein product is CASSVRGTGNTEAFF. Together with reference TRBV5-1 and TRBJ1-1, the CDR3 gives the full variable domain: KAGVTQTPRYLIKTRGQQVTLSCSPISGHRSVSWYQQTPGQGLQFLFEYFSETQRNKGNFPGRFSGRQFSNSRSEMNVSTLELGDSALYLCASSVRGTGNTEAFFGQGTRLTVV.

The chain has TRBV9 and TRBJ2-3, with 14 bases fitting TRBD2. Losses at the gene ends were 2 bases for V and 5 bases for J; bases not matched to a gene: 4. The V gene's germline CDR1 is SGDLS and CDR2 YYNGEE. The length of the CDR3 is 16 residues. The CDR3 sequence: CASSVRLAGGLDTQYF. CDR3 DNA sequence: TGTGCCAGCAGCGTTAGACTAGCGGGGGGGCTAGATACGCAGTATTTT.

This clonotype was observed many times. The chain recombines TRBV27 with TRBJ2-6; D is undetermined. Trimming removed 6 bases at V and 0 bases at J, with 6 bases between. The CDR3 is 14 residues long. Germline CDR1 is MNHEY and CDR2 is SMNVEV (reference sequence). The CDR3 region has the DNA TGTGCCAGCAGCGGAAGCTCTGGGGCCAACGTCCTGACTTTC. Its translation is CASSGSSGANVLTF. Using reference TRBV27 and TRBJ2-6 for the parts outside the CDR3, the full variable domain is EAQVTQNPRYLITVTGKKLTVTCSQNMNHEYMSWYRQDPGLGLRQIYYSMNVEVTDKGDVPEGYKVSRKEKRNFPLILESPSPNQTSLYFCASSGSSGANVLTFGAGSRLTVL.

The chain has TRBV10-3 and TRBJ2-3, with D possibly TRBD2 on 5 matching bases. CDR1 and CDR2 from the germline V gene are ENHRY and SYGVKD. V lost 4 bases and J 0 bases, leaving 5 bases between the germline ends. The CDR3 extends over 13 amino acids. Here the CDR3 reads CAISGTSTDTQYF. The CDR3 DNA is TGTGCCATCAGTGGGACTAGCACAGATACGCAGTATTTT.

This clonotype has a count of ten or more. This chain joins TRBV12-3 or TRBV12-4 and TRBJ2-7; D gene ambiguous. V was shortened by 3 bases and J by 1 base, with 10 bases between the two germline ends. The CDR3 has 14 residues. The CDR3 is CASSFRTGSYEQYF. CDR3 nucleotide sequence: TGTGCCAGCAGTTTTCGGACGGGTTCCTACGAGCAGTACTTC.

This rearrangement joins TRBV20-1 to TRBJ1-1; 7 nucleotides line up with TRBD1. This CDR3 has 16 amino acids. V lost 0 bases to trimming and J lost 5 bases; unmatched junction nucleotides: 12. Germline-derived CDR1 and CDR2 are DFQATT and SNEGSKA (reference sequence). The chain's CDR3 is CSARDLPDRKRTEAFF. The CDR3, as DNA: TGCAGTGCTAGAGATCTTCCGGACAGGAAAAGGACTGAAGCTTTCTTT.

This rearrangement joins TRBV3-1 to TRBJ1-1; D call uncertain. Germline assignment: CDR1 LGHDT and CDR2 YNNKEL (reference sequence). Trimming removed 1 base at V and 7 bases at J, with 7 bases between. The CDR3 has 12 amino acids. The CDR3 DNA reads as TGTGCCAGCAGCCAAGCGGCGTATGAAGCTTTCTTT. The encoded protein is CASSQAAYEAFF.

This clonotype was observed a handful of times. V is TRBV20-1 and J is TRBJ1-1; D gene unclear. CDR3 size: 14 residues. The V gene lost 3 bases and the J gene lost 0 bases, with 11 bases spanning the gap. The germline gives CDR1 DFQATT, CDR2 SNEGSKA (reference sequence). The CDR3 loop reads CSARDGGLNTEAFF. In DNA, the CDR3 is TGCAGTGCTAGGGACGGCGGCCTGAACACTGAAGCTTTCTTT.